This T cell receptor (beta chain) emerged from a study of cytomegalovirus exposure and HLA in healthy donors. Findings and caveats of the study: In the analysis, some V segments, TRBV6-2 and TRBV6-3 included, were excluded as indistinguishable.

Of note for this clone: The antigen is unknown. An end of the junction does not agree with germline; a read error may underlie this. Other DNA sequences in the same sample also yield this CDR3.

The PCR ran on 60 Vbeta and 13 Jbeta primers. The data were produced by immunoSEQ multiplex PCR, yet TCRdb's version contains in-frame clones alone and is incomplete. This table holds just over 200,000 clones. Germline V gene data show CDR1 as SEHNR and CDR2 as FQNEAQ (reference sequence). This CDR3 spans 17 amino acids. Sequencing was performed on PBMCs. The V call is TRBV7-9, the J call TRBJ1-1; D is uncertain. The clonotype originates from a girl aged 2 to 9 in good health and CMV-seropositive. The CDR3 region has the DNA TGCGCCAGCAGCTTAGTAAGAGAAAGTTTGACAAACACTGAAGCTTTCTTT. It encodes CASSLVRESLTNTEAFF.